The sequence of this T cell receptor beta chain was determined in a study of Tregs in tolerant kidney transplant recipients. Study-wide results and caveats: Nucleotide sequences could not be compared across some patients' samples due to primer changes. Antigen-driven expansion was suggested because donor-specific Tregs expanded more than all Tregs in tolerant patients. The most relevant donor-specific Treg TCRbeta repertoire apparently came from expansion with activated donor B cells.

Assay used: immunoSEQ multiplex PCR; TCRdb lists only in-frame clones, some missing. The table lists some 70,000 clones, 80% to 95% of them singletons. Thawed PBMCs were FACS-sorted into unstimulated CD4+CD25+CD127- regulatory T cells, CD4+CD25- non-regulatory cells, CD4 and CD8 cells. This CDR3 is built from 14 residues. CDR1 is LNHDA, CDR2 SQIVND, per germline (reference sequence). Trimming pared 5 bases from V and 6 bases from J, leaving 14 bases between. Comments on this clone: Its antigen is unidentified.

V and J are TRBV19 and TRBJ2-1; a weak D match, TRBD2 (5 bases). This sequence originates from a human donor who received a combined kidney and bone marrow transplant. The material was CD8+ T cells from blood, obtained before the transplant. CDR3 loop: CASSAERYPNEQFF. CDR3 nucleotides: TGTGCCAGTAGTGCCGAGCGGTACCCCAATGAGCAGTTCTTC.